This is a list of T cell receptor beta chains from one sample in a study of blood T cell repertoires in COVID-19. Profiled with immunoSEQ multiplex PCR; TCRdb holds only in-frame clones, not every one. Altogether about 120,000 clones are present, over 75% being singletons, with the ten largest covering 17%. Sequenced sample: peripheral blood. The receptors come from a man aged 30 to 39 with COVID-19, enrolled during active disease. CDR3s include the opening cysteine and the closing phenylalanine or tryptophan. Fields, in order: D gene, clone size, V gene, J gene, CDR3 DNA, CDR3 protein. D genes are given only for firm matches. A clone size is listed for some rows: how often the clone was seen (once, few, many), or a class if it is expanded.

-	-	TRBV6-5	TRBJ1-1	TGTGCCAGCCGGGGGATTGAAAAACGGGAAGCTTTCTTT	CASRGIEKREAFF
-	-	TRBV5-6	TRBJ2-2	TGTGCCAGCCAACCGAGGGACAAGCGCACCGGGGAGCTGTTTTTT	CASQPRDKRTGELFF
-	many	TRBV27	TRBJ2-5	TGTGCCAGCAGTCCCCGTCGGGGGGCACGGGAGACCCAGTACTTC	CASSPRRGARETQYF
TRBD1	-	TRBV6-5	TRBJ1-2	TGTGCCAGCGGACCAGGGGGACTCAGCTATGGCTACACCTTC	CASGPGGLSYGYTF
-	-	TRBV12-5	TRBJ1-2	TGTGCTAGTGGTTTGGCCCGACAAGTGGCTAACTATGGCTACACCTTC	CASGLARQVANYGYTF
TRBD2	-	TRBV5-1	TRBJ2-5	TGCGCCAGCAGCACCCAGGGACTAGCGGAAGAGACCCAGTACTTC	CASSTQGLAEETQYF
-	many	TRBV28	TRBJ2-4	TGTGCCAGCAGTTTATGGGGGAGAGAATTACACATTCAGTACTTC	CASSLWGRELHIQYF
TRBD1	-	TRBV2	TRBJ1-5	TGTGCCAGCAGTGGAGCGGACAGGGTTCAGCCCCAGCATTTT	CASSGADRVQPQHF
TRBD2	once	TRBV5-1	TRBJ2-7	TGCGCCAGCAGCTTGCAATTAGCGGGGGACGAGCAGTACTTC	CASSLQLAGDEQYF
-	-	TRBV18	TRBJ1-6	TGTGCCAGCTCCCCTGGACAGCCTTATAATTCACCCCTCCACTTT	CASSPGQPYNSPLHF
-	-	TRBV27	TRBJ2-7	TGTGCCAGCAGTTCGACTCTTAGCACCTACGAGCAGTACTTC	CASSSTLSTYEQYF
-	-	TRBV7-3	TRBJ2-1	TGTGCCAGCAGCTTAATGGAACAGGCCGAGCAGTTCTTC	CASSLMEQAEQFF
TRBD1	once	TRBV2	TRBJ1-1	TGTGCCAGCGTCGGGAATGTTGAGGGGGCCTCTGAAGCTTTCTTT	CASVGNVEGASEAFF
TRBD2	-	TRBV28	TRBJ2-1	TGTGCCAGCAGTTTACTAGCGGGGATCTACAATGAGCAGTTCTTC	CASSLLAGIYNEQFF
-	-	TRBV7-9	TRBJ1-2	TGTGCCAGCAGCTTAGCAAACAGGGATGGCTACACCTTC	CASSLANRDGYTF
TRBD1	-	TRBV11-3	TRBJ2-7	TGTGCCAGCAGCTTAGAGGACAGGACACAATACGAGCAGTACTTC	CASSLEDRTQYEQYF
TRBD2	few	TRBV9	TRBJ2-5	TGTGCCAGCAGCGCCCTAGCGGGAGCACAAGAGACCCAGTACTTC	CASSALAGAQETQYF
-	once	TRBV20-1	TRBJ1-1	TGCAGTGCTAGCGGGACAGAAGCTTTCTTT	CSASGTEAFF
TRBD1	-	TRBV27	TRBJ1-2	TGTGCCAGCAGCCGGGACAGGCGCTATGGCTACACCTTC	CASSRDRRYGYTF
TRBD1	-	TRBV6-5	TRBJ2-3	TGTGCCAGCAGCCGGACAGGGGGCACAGATACGCAGTATTTT	CASSRTGGTDTQYF
TRBD1	-	TRBV27	TRBJ1-3	TGTGCCAGCAGAAGGACAGGGGACGGAAACACCATATATTTT	CASRRTGDGNTIYF
-	-	TRBV2	TRBJ2-7	TGTGCCAGCAATCCTACATTCCCAGGCGACGGAAGGTTCGACGAGCAGTACTTC	CASNPTFPGDGRFDEQYF